This T cell receptor (beta chain) originates from a study of human thymus T cells (dated by TCRdb to the early 2020s). General notes on the study: The study used under 10 infant thymus samples plus four related peripheral blood samples to characterize TCR alpha and beta repertoires. Donor ages ranging from about 6 to 250 days were recorded, and about six male and a couple of female infants were included in the cohort.

The immunoSEQ multiplex PCR assay was used to amplify the TCRB and TCRAD loci from a standardized quantity of quality-controlled genomic DNA. The amplicons covered the V(D)J region and were long enough to include the CDR3 and to identify the V and J genes. Through the commercial immunoSEQ service, the amplicons were sequenced on an Illumina platform. For the original study's pipeline: Primer bias and sequencing errors were corrected as previously described, and TCRAD and TCRB were defined on the basis of the IMGT database. Repertoires were analysed with immunoSEQ Analyzer 3.0 and VDJTools, covering basic statistics, V/J segment usage, diversity estimates, rarefaction and pairwise overlap. To estimate diversity, the Chao1, ChaoE, Efron-Thisted, Shannon and inverse Simpson indices were applied, and diversity was also estimated on datasets down-sampled to the smallest sample. Repertoire overlap was determined by strict matching of CDR3 nucleotide sequence, V gene and J gene, and Jaccard-based multidimensional scaling clustering was applied. The table comes from immuneACCESS by way of TCRdb, which keeps in-frame sequences with V and J called. Part of the clones is missing from these tables; in studies checked, under half for an unresolved V gene and the rest for unknown reasons. V, J and clone size reflect that table, while D and trimming were determined from the DNA. The sample table lists under 70,000 clones, 90% to 95% of them with a count of one. The top ten constitute around 5.9% of the sample.

In Finland, the donors were immunologically healthy infants who were having open corrective cardiac surgery for congenital heart defects. During surgery, a small roughly 0.5-1 mL aliquot of peripheral blood was collected from four of the eight donors. For blood samples, genomic DNA was extracted from all available leukocytes instead of from a fixed number of cells. Erythrocytes were removed from blood with ACK lysis buffer, and the leukocytes were stored as pellets at -70 °C. A QIAsymphony instrument was used to extract genomic DNA from frozen cell pellets. Broader findings and caveats from the paper: V and J gene segment usage appeared biased in both thymic and peripheral blood repertoires. On average, thymus samples yielded 800,000 or so unique TCRB clonotypes, whereas blood samples yielded some 92,000.

On this clone itself: Its antigen is unknown. Nothing much larger sits one base from this clone, and base qualities are not available.

The TCR comes from a boy under three years old with a congenital heart defect but otherwise immunologically healthy. Sequencing was performed on blood.

DNA sequence: TGTGCCAGCGGGAGGGCCTACGAGCAGTACTTC. It specifies CASGRAYEQYF. Here the chain combines TRBV2 and TRBJ2-7; the central 7 bases match TRBD2. CDR1 SNHLY and CDR2 FYNNEI are derived from the germline V gene. Measured from the cysteine to the phenylalanine, the CDR3 is 11 residues long. The sequence is cut down to CDR3 DNA, 33 bases in frame from base 1. V ends up 8 bases short and J 2 bases short, with an unmatched junction base count of 0.